This T cell receptor (beta chain) appears in the sequencing data of a study of T cells after yellow fever vaccination. In regard to this clonotype: Antigen specificity is unknown.

CDR1 and CDR2 (germline): DFQATT, SNEGSKA (reference sequence). V was clipped by 1 base and J by 6 bases, with 13 bases between them. This CDR3 region has 14 residues. TCRdb reanalysed the 5' RACE reads using MiXCR and keeps one entry per CDR3 protein. The repertoire has hundreds of thousands of distinct CDR3 sequences, around 19% of them found once; the top ten carry 15% to 20%. Study results and caveats: Contamination of FACS-sorted repertoires by abundant clonotypes from the bulk population could occur.

The specimen was PBMCs, collected before the yellow fever booster vaccination. This sequence was found in a man in his late teens or twenties who received the YFV17D yellow fever vaccine. This chain connects TRBV20-1 to TRBJ1-3, with D perhaps matching TRBD1 (5 bases). This CDR3 reads CSARAAGLVNTIYF. As DNA, the CDR3 is TGCAGTGCTAGAGCCGCAGGGTTGGTAAACACCATATATTTT.